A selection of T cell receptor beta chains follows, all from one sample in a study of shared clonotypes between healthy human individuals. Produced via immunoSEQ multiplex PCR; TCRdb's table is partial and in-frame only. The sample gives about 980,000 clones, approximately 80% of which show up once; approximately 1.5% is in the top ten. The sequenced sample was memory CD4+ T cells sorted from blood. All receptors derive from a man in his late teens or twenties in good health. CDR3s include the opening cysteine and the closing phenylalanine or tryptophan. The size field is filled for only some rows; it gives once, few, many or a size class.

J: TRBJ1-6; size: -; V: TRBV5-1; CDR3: CASSYSGQGDSPLHF
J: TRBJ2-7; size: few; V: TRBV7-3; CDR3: CASSRDFGGEQYF
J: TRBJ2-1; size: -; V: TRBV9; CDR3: CASSVGILAGSYNEQFF
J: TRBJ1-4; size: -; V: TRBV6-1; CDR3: CASIFWGQGREKLFF
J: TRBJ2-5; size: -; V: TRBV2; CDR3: CASSVSATQYF
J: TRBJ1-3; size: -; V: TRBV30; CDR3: CAWSPLPGNTIYF
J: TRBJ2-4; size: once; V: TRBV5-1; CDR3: CASSLGGGDNIQYF
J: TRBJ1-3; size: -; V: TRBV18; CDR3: CASSPGFRDTIYF
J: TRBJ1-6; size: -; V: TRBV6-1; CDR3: CASSENAISPLHF
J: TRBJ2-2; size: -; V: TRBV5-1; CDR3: CASSSQGAQNTGELFF
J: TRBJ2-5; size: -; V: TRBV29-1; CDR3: CSVAGQGRQETQYF
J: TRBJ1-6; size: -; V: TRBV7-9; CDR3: CASSPIGRQGQNSPLHF
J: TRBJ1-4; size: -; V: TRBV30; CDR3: CAWGATREKLFF
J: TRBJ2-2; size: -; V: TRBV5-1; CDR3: CASSAGRGANTGELFF
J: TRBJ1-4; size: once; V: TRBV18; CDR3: CASSPPTAEKLFF
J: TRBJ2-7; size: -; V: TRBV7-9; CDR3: CASSLAGGNYEQYF
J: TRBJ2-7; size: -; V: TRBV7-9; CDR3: CASSPTLGQGRSYEQYF
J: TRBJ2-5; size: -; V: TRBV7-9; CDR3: CASSLRLATQETQYF
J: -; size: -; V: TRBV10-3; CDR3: CAISESGGTGNEQYF
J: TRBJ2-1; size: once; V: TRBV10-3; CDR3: CAISAGGEQFF
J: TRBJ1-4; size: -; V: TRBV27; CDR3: CASSATGGGEKLFF
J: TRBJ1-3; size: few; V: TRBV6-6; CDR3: CASSNPGTGDGNTIYF
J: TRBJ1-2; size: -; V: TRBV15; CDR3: CATSWTANYGYTF
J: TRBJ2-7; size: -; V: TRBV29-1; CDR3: CSVRQGVSSYEQYF
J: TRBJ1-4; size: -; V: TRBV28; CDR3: CASRIGGDEKLFF
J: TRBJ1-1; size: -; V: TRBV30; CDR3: CAWSVNPDTEAFF
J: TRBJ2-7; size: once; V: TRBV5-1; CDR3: CASRARPDPSEQYF
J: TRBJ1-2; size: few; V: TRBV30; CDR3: CAWFGQNYGYTF
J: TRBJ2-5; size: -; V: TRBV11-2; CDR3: CASSFWGSETQYF
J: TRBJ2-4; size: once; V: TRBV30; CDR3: CAWSARTLTSIQYF
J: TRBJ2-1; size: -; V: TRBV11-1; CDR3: CASGTSGGVSYNEQFF
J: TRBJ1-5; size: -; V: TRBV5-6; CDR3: CASSLGINQPQHF
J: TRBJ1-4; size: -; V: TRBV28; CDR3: CASSLPGANEKLFF
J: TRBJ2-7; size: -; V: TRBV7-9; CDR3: CASSLSPEEQYF
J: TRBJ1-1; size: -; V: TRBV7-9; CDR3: CASSHSAGGEAFF
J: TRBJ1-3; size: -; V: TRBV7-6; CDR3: CASSLRTGSGNTIYF